The 24 T cell receptor beta chains given below trace back to one sample, sequenced in a study of response to subunit inactivated influenza vaccine. Using its own MiXCR run on the RT-PCR reads, TCRdb lists one record per CDR3 protein. The sample lists roughly 160,000 distinct CDR3 sequences, over 8.5% occurring once. This specimen was CD8+ T cells sorted from PBMCs, taken less than 25 months after vaccination. The receptor set was obtained from a man between 50 and 70 years old who received an inactivated influenza vaccine.

This clonotype was seen a handful of times. This sequence joins TRBV7-9 and TRBJ1-2, with D possibly matching TRBD1 (6 bases). CDR1 is SEHNR, CDR2 FQNEAQ, per germline (reference sequence). There are 17 residues in the CDR3. The ends were cut back, 3 bases at V and 1 base at J, with 18 bases in the middle. The CDR3 nucleotides are TGTGCCAGCAGCTTTCCCGCAATCGGACAGCTTAACTATGGCTACACCTTC. Translated: CASSFPAIGQLNYGYTF.

This clonotype was picked up many times. The chain couples TRBV20-1 to TRBJ2-7; 7 bases are shared with TRBD1. This CDR3 is built from 16 residues. Unmatched junction bases numbered 10, after V lost 0 bases and J lost 2 bases. Per the germline V gene, CDR1 is DFQATT and CDR2 is SNEGSKA (reference sequence). The CDR3 loop is CSARDQRDSFAYEQYF. Written as DNA, the CDR3 is TGCAGTGCTAGAGATCAAAGGGACAGCTTTGCCTACGAGCAGTACTTC.

The chain recombines TRBV3-1 with TRBJ2-2; 9 nucleotides match TRBD1. The V and J ends lost 3 bases and 7 bases, in that order; junction bases with no gene match: 6. CDR1 is LGHDT and CDR2 is YNNKEL in the germline V gene (reference sequence). The CDR3 is 15 amino acids. The CDR3 loop is CASSHYGTGIGELFF. DNA for the CDR3: TGTGCCAGCAGCCACTACGGGACAGGGATCGGGGAGCTGTTTTTT.

The rearrangement links TRBV7-9 to TRBJ1-5; D gene uncertain. V was pared by 1 base and J by 3 bases, with 10 bases between. CDR1 and CDR2 (germline): SEHNR, FQNEAQ (reference sequence). CDR3 length equals 15 residues. CDR3 DNA sequence: TGTGCCAGCAGCTTAGGGAACCCGGCCAATCAGCCCCAGCATTTT. As protein: CASSLGNPANQPQHF.

This chain joins TRBV7-9 and TRBJ2-7; 7 bases fit TRBD2. Looked up from germline, CDR1 is SEHNR and CDR2 is FQNEAQ (reference sequence). V lost 3 bases and J lost 3; bases outside the gene matches: 5. This CDR3 is 14 amino acids long. The DNA of the CDR3 is TGTGCCAGCAGCTTTGGCGGGAGTAACTACGAGCAGTACTTC. Its translation is CASSFGGSNYEQYF.

The CDR3 bases are TGTGCCAGCAGCCCAGAAACAGGGGCCAAAAACATTCAGTACTTC. It specifies CASSPETGAKNIQYF. The rearrangement links TRBV11-2 to TRBJ2-4; tentative D call: TRBD1 (6 bases). The germline V and J ends were trimmed by 5 bases and 1 base, with 12 bases remaining between them. Germline lookup yields CDR1 SGHAT and CDR2 FQNNGV. The CDR3 has 15 amino acids.

The table lists this clonotype with a few counts. V is TRBV12-3 or TRBV12-4 and J is TRBJ2-5, with TRBD2 identical over 7 bases. This CDR3 region has 15 residues. J was trimmed by 0 bases and V by 4 bases; bases with no gene match: 5. In DNA, the CDR3 is TGTGCCAGCAGTTCAAGCGGGGAAAACCAAGAGACCCAGTACTTC. Translation: CASSSSGENQETQYF.

Only a few counts were recorded for this clonotype. The chain links TRBV20-1 to TRBJ2-7; no reliable D call. Germline-derived CDR1 and CDR2 are DFQATT and SNEGSKA (reference sequence). The CDR3 has 14 amino acids. The V and J ends lost 2 bases and 1 base respectively, with 12 bases between them. The CDR3 sequence: CSARPGPRSYEQYF. The CDR3, as DNA: TGCAGTGCTAGACCCGGACCTAGGTCCTACGAGCAGTACTTC.

V and J are TRBV28 and TRBJ1-1, with D uncertain. CDR3 size: 14 residues. The germline V gene encodes CDR1 MDHEN and CDR2 SYDVKM. The germline V and J ends were trimmed by 2 bases and 0 bases, with 7 bases remaining between them. The CDR3 region has the DNA TGTGCCAGCAGTTTACTCCGGGTGAACACTGAAGCTTTCTTT. Translated: CASSLLRVNTEAFF.

The rearrangement links TRBV28 to TRBJ2-5; TRBD2 aligns across 15 bases. Germline CDR1 and CDR2: MDHEN and SYDVKM. V shed 6 bases and J 4 bases; nucleotides not matched to a gene: 3. This CDR3 is built from 15 residues. The CDR3: CASRGLAGGGETQYF. The CDR3 DNA follows: TGTGCCAGCAGGGGACTAGCGGGAGGAGGAGAGACCCAGTACTTC. Full variable domain (outside the CDR3, taken from reference TRBV28 and TRBJ2-5): DVKVTQSSRYLVKRTGEKVFLECVQDMDHENMFWYRQDPGLGLRLIYFSYDVKMKEKGDIPEGYSVSREKKERFSLILESASTNQTSMYLCASRGLAGGGETQYFGPGTRLLVL.

This clonotype was counted at least ten times. The V and J genes are TRBV20-1 and TRBJ2-3; 7 bases fit TRBD2. Trimming cost V 2 bases and J 4 bases; bases outside gene matches: 6. Germline V gives CDR1 DFQATT, CDR2 SNEGSKA (reference sequence). CDR3 length: 14 residues. In DNA, the CDR3 is TGCAGTGCTAGACCGGGACTAACATCAGATACGCAGTATTTT. It specifies CSARPGLTSDTQYF.

This clonotype was detected many times. V and J are TRBV29-1 and TRBJ2-1; 8 nucleotides agree with TRBD2. Germline trimming cut 7 bases from V and 7 bases from J; bases unmatched to any gene: 9. The CDR3 sequence is 13 residues long. Germline CDR1 reads SQVTM; CDR2 reads ANQGSEA. Here the CDR3 reads CSAHGGGMNEQFF. The CDR3 DNA is TGCAGCGCCCACGGGGGGGGTATGAATGAGCAGTTCTTC.

This clonotype appeared a few times. The chain joins TRBV11-2 to TRBJ2-7, with no clear D. Germline V gives CDR1 SGHAT, CDR2 FQNNGV. The CDR3 runs to 12 residues. V was pared by 3 bases and J by 4 bases, with 7 bases between. Here the CDR3 reads CASSLRWYEQYF. The CDR3 bases are TGTGCCAGCAGCTTGAGGTGGTACGAGCAGTACTTC.

This rearrangement joins TRBV6-1 to TRBJ1-2, with D tentatively TRBD1 (5 bases). V dropped 9 bases and J dropped 7 bases, with 30 bases sitting between them. Looked up from germline, CDR1 is MNHNS and CDR2 is SASEGT. The length of the CDR3 is 17 residues. CDR3 sequence (DNA): TGTGCCAGTCAATACCGCGGGACGGCGGGTACTAAGCGTGGCTACACCTTC. Protein: CASQYRGTAGTKRGYTF.

Only a few counts were recorded for this clonotype. The chain employs TRBV4-3 and TRBJ2-7; TRBD1 agrees at 8 bases. J gave up 6 bases and V 3 bases, and 1 base lay outside the gene matches. CDR3 length: 12 residues. Germline V gene data show CDR1 as LGHNA and CDR2 as YSLEER. As DNA, the CDR3 is TGCGCCAGCAGCCATGGGACAGGCGAGCAGTACTTC. Protein product: CASSHGTGEQYF.

This clonotype was observed a single time. This sequence joins TRBV23-1 and TRBJ2-7; D gene unclear. TRBV23-1 is known as an ORF, though its function is uncertain. V was trimmed by 0 bases and J by 3 bases, leaving 9 bases between them. The CDR3 has 14 amino acids. The CDR3: CASSQSLTNYEQYF. CDR3 in DNA: TGCGCCAGCAGTCAATCCCTAACTAACTACGAGCAGTACTTC.

This clonotype was observed a handful of times. This chain connects TRBV7-8 to TRBJ2-1; D is unresolved. V was clipped by 1 base and J by 8 bases, with 6 bases between them. Germline CDR1 reads SGHVS; CDR2 reads FQNEAQ. The CDR3 sequence is 12 residues long. In nucleotides, the CDR3 is TGTGCCAGCAGCTTAGGGCGGTATGAGCAGTTCTTC. It specifies CASSLGRYEQFF.

V gene TRBV20-1 combines with J gene TRBJ2-7; D unresolved. Trimming removed 2 bases from V and 0 bases from J, with 8 bases in between. Looked up from germline, CDR1 is DFQATT and CDR2 is SNEGSKA (reference sequence). The CDR3 extends over 13 amino acids. The CDR3 coding sequence is TGCAGTGCTAGATTTCCAAGCTCCTACGAGCAGTACTTC. Its translation is CSARFPSSYEQYF.

The J gene is TRBJ2-7, the V gene TRBV19, with D tentatively TRBD1 (5 bases). Trimming removed 4 bases from V and 3 bases from J, with 16 bases in between. This CDR3 comprises 15 residues. CDR1 and CDR2 from the germline V gene are LNHDA and SQIVND (reference sequence). The CDR3 DNA reads as TGTGCCAGTAGTACGACAGCGTACAACGACTACGAGCAGTACTTC. As protein: CASSTTAYNDYEQYF. Together with reference TRBV19 and TRBJ2-7, the CDR3 gives the full variable domain: DGGITQSPKYLFRKEGQNVTLSCEQNLNHDAMYWYRQDPGQGLRLIYYSQIVNDFQKGDIAEGYSVSREKKESFPLTVTSAQKNPTAFYLCASSTTAYNDYEQYFGPGTRLTVT.

This clonotype showed up just a few times. The chain recombines TRBV18 with TRBJ2-1, with TRBD2 matching 13 bases. With 2 bases clipped from V and 3 bases from J, the junction kept 10 bases outside the gene matches. CDR1 is KGHSH, CDR2 LQKENI, per germline. The CDR3 runs to 19 residues. The CDR3 region has the DNA TGTGCCAGCTCACCATATGGGACTAGCGGGACCTTTCACTACAATGAGCAGTTCTTC. Its translation is CASSPYGTSGTFHYNEQFF.

This clonotype was found many times. This rearrangement joins TRBV15 to TRBJ2-1; TRBD2 agrees at 12 bases. The V and J ends lost 11 bases and 4 bases, in that order; junction bases with no gene match: 3. This CDR3 is 13 amino acids long. Germline V gene sequence: CDR1 LNHNV, CDR2 YYDKDF (reference sequence). CDR3 nucleotides: TGTGCCGCCGGACTAGCGGGATACAATGAGCAGTTCTTC. Encoded protein: CAAGLAGYNEQFF.

This clonotype was recorded at least ten times. The rearrangement joins TRBV20-1 to TRBJ1-1, with D perhaps matching TRBD1 (6 bases). V lost 0 bases and J lost 4, with 18 bases in between. This CDR3 is 16 amino acids long. Germline loops: CDR1 DFQATT, CDR2 SNEGSKA (reference sequence). The CDR3 nucleotides read TGCAGTGCTAGAGATGGTTTTGGGGGGCAGAGCACTGAAGCTTTCTTT. Its translation is CSARDGFGGQSTEAFF.

This sequence joins TRBV11-1 and TRBJ2-1, with a possible D match to TRBD2 (5 bases). Per germline, CDR1 SGHAT and CDR2 FQDESV (reference sequence). The CDR3 spans 14 residues. Trimming pared 5 bases from V and 3 bases from J, leaving 11 bases between. The CDR3 nucleotides are TGTGCCAGCAGCACCGGGAACAGCTACAATGAGCAGTTCTTC. It translates to CASSTGNSYNEQFF.

The V and J genes are TRBV4-3 and TRBJ1-1, with D unresolved. Germline V gene data show CDR1 as LGHNA and CDR2 as YSLEER. The V and J ends lost 3 bases and 1 base respectively, with 12 bases between them. This CDR3 is built from 15 residues. The CDR3 loop reads CASSHALSGNTEAFF. The DNA for the CDR3 is TGCGCCAGCAGCCACGCCCTCAGTGGGAACACTGAAGCTTTCTTT.